The clone carrying this TCR beta chain was recorded many times. Antigen specificity is unknown. The length of the CDR3 is 14 residues. V lost 2 bases to trimming and J lost 11 bases, with 17 bases between them. Germline CDR1 reads MNHEY; CDR2 reads SMNVEV (reference sequence). These data come from a study of glioma-infiltrating T cells. Study-level points and caveats: Above-expected tissue-blood divergence occurred in all gliomas, most in low-grade ones.

The iRepertoire nested amplicon-rescue multiplex PCR amplified TCR alpha and beta CDR3s from RNA. Tissue mRNA or PBMC total RNA, roughly 85-450 ng, went into one-step reverse transcription and amplification. From the multiplex PCR reads, TCRdb called clonotypes with MiXCR, one entry per CDR3 protein. The data show about 110,000 distinct CDR3 sequences, less than 30% seen once. The receptor was isolated from a human donor with low-grade glioma or glioblastoma, undergoing nonglioma brain surgery, or in good health (not recorded which). What was sequenced was glioma tissue, nonneoplastic brain tissue, or PBMCs (not recorded which). The rearrangement joins TRBV27 to TRBJ2-3; D remains ambiguous. The CDR3 is CASSLGPAGNLQYF. The CDR3 DNA is TGTGCCAGCAGTTTAGGGCCAGCTGGAAACTTGCAGTATTTT.